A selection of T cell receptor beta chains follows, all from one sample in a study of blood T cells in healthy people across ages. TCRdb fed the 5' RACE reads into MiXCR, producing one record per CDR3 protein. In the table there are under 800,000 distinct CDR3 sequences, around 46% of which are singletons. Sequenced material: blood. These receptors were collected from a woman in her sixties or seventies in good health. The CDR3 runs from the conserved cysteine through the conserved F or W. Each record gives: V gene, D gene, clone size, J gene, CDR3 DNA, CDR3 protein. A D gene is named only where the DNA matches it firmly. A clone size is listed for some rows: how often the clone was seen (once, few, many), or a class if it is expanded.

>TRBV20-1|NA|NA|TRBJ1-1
TGCGCCCCCTGGGCTTCGACAGTGAACACTGAAGCTTTCTTT
CAPWASTVNTEAFF
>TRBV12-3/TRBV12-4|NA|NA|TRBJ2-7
TGTGCCAGCAGTTGGTGGGAGACCTCCTACAATAAGCAGTACTTC
CASSWWETSYNKQYF
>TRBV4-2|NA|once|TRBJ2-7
TGTGCCGGCAGCCAAGACCAGCTAGGGGGGTCCTACAATGAGCAGTACTTC
CAGSQDQLGGSYNEQYF
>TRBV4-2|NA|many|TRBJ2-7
TGTGCCAGCAGCCAAGATGATCCCGGATACGAGCAGTACTTC
CASSQDDPGYEQYF
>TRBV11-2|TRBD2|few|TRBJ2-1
TGTGCCAGCAGCTCCGAACTAGCGGGAGGCCATGAGCAGTTCTTC
CASSSELAGGHEQFF
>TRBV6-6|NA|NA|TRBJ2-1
TGTGCCAGCAGTTATTGGACATTGAAGGGGCACAATGAGCAGTTCTTC
CASSYWTLKGHNEQFF
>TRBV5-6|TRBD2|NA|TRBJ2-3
TGTGCCAGCAGCTTGTGGAGCGGGGGGGGTACAGATACGCAGTATTTT
CASSLWSGGGTDTQYF
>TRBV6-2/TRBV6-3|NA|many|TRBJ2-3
TGTGCCAGCAGTTACTCCGGGCTAGTCGCAGATACGCAGTATTTT
CASSYSGLVADTQYF
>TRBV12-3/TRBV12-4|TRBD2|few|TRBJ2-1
TGTGCCAGCAGCGGGACTAAATCTCTCAATGAGCAGTTCTTC
CASSGTKSLNEQFF
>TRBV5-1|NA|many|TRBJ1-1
TGCGCCAGCAGTTGGACAGCAACTGACACTGAAGCTTTCTTT
CASSWTATDTEAFF
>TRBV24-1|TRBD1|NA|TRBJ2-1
TGTGCCACCAGTGACCTGGACAGGGGGCTTAATGAGCAGTTCTTC
CATSDLDRGLNEQFF
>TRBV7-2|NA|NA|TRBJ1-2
TGTGCCAGCAGCAGACTCCGGTATGGCTACACCTTC
CASSRLRYGYTF
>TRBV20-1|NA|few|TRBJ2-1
TGCAGTGCTAGAGCCCCAGGGAGAGTCTACAATGAGCAGTTCTTC
CSARAPGRVYNEQFF
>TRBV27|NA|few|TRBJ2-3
TGTGCCAGCAGTGTGACCCCTCGCCCGAGCACAGATACGCAGTATTTT
CASSVTPRPSTDTQYF
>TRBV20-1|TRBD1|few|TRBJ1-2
TGCAGTGCCCCTGGGACAGACTATGGCTACACCTTC
CSAPGTDYGYTF
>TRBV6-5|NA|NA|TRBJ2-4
TGTGCCAGCAGTTACTCAGGGGGGACGGGCGGAAACATTCAGTACTTC
CASSYSGGTGGNIQYF
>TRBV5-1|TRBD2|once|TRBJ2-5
TGCGCCAGCAGCCCGAAAGCGGGAGGGGAAGATACCCAGTACTTC
CASSPKAGGEDTQYF
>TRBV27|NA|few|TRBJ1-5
TGTGCCAGCCTGGGTCAGCCCCAGCATTTT
CASLGQPQHF
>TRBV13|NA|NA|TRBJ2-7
TGTGCCAGCGGCCAGGAGTCGGGCGGAGCCTACGAGCAGTACTTC
CASGQESGGAYEQYF
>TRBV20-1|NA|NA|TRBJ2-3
TGCAGTGCTAGAGTACAAGCGGCTAGCACAGATACGCAGTATTTT
CSARVQAASTDTQYF
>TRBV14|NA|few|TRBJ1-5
TGTGCCAGCAGCCAAGAACAATATCAGCCCCAGCATTTT
CASSQEQYQPQHF
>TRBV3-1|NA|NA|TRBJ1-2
TGTGCCAGCAGCCAAGAGGTCTTGGGCAATGGCTACACCTTC
CASSQEVLGNGYTF
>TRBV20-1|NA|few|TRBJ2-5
TGCAGTGCTAGTTTGGGAGTTTCCGAGACCCAGTACTTC
CSASLGVSETQYF
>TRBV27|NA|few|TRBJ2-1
TGTGCCAGCAGCCAAATTTCTGTACCAAATGAGCAGTTCTTC
CASSQISVPNEQFF
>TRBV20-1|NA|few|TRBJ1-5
TGCAGTGCGACTCAGGGTATGGGCAATCAGCCCCAGCATTTT
CSATQGMGNQPQHF
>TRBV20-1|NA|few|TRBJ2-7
TGCAGTGCTGAGACTAGAGACCTCTCCTACGAGCAGTACTTC
CSAETRDLSYEQYF
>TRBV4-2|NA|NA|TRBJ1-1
TGTGCCAGCAGCCTTCCAAGAGGGCAGGGGTGGACCACTGAAGCTTTCTTT
CASSLPRGQGWTTEAFF
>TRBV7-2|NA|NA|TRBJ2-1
TGTGCCAGCAGCACGGCAGGGAGCTCCTACAATGAGCAGTTCTTC
CASSTAGSSYNEQFF
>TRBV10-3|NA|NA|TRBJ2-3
TGTGCCATCAGTTTCAAGGATACGCAGTATTTT
CAISFKDTQYF
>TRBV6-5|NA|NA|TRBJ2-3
TGTGCCAGCAGTTACGCAGATATGAGCACAGATACGCAGTATTTT
CASSYADMSTDTQYF
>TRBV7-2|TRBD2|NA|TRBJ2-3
TGTGCCAGCAGCTTAGACGGTAGCGGGAGGGCCCCGCAGTATTTT
CASSLDGSGRAPQYF
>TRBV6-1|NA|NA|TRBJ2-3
TGTGCCAGCGCTCCTAACATTGTGGGGGAGGTAGGAGATACGCAGTATTTT
CASAPNIVGEVGDTQYF
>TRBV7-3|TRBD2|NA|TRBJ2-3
TGTGCCAGCAGCTTAAGTAGCGGGGCTACGCAGTATTTT
CASSLSSGATQYF
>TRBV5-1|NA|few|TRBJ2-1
TGCGCCAGCAGCTTGGTTGGGGGTACTGAGCAGTTCTTC
CASSLVGGTEQFF
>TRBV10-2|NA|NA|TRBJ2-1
TGCGCCAGCAAGGCCCGATTCAATGAGCAGTTCTTC
CASKARFNEQFF
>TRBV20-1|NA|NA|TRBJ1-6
TGCAGTGCTAGAATAATAGACCTCTATAATTCACCCCTCCACTTT
CSARIIDLYNSPLHF
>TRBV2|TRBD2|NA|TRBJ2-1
TGTGCCAGCAGCCGGACTAGCGGGAGGGCTTATAATGAGCAGTTCTTC
CASSRTSGRAYNEQFF
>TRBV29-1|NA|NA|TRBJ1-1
TGCAGCATCCTAGGCCGGACAGACACTGAAGCTTTCTTT
CSILGRTDTEAFF
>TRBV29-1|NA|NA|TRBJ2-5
TGCAGCGTTGATGACCCCGGGAGACAAGAGACCCAGTACTTC
CSVDDPGRQETQYF
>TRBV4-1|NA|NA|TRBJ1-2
TGCGCCAGCAGCCAAGGCTCCAGGACATCCCACTACTATGGCTACACCTTC
CASSQGSRTSHYYGYTF
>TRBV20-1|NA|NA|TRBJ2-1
TGCAGTGCTTCCAGACCCAACTACAATGAGCAGTTCTTC
CSASRPNYNEQFF
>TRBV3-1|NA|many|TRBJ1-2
TGTGCCAGCAGCCTTGGGGCCGGGATTAACTATGGCTACACCTTC
CASSLGAGINYGYTF
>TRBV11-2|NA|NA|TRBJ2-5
TGTGCCAGCAGCCCCTCCCGACGGACAGAGACCCAGTACTTC
CASSPSRRTETQYF
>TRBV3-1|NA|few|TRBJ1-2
TGTGCCAGCAGCCAGGCCGTGCTAAACTATGGCTACACCTTC
CASSQAVLNYGYTF
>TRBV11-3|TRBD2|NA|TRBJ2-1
TGTGCCAGCAGCTTAGGGTTCGTGACTAGCGGGAGGAAGAGGAGCTCCTACAATGAGCAGTTCTTC
CASSLGFVTSGRKRSSYNEQFF
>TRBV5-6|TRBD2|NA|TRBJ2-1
TGTGCCAGCAGCTTGGTCGGACTAGCGGGTGAAAATGAGCAGTTCTTC
CASSLVGLAGENEQFF
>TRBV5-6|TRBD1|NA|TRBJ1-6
TGTGCCAGCAGCTTCAGGACAGGGGAATCACCCCTCCACTTT
CASSFRTGESPLHF